This is a list of T cell receptor beta chains from one sample in a study of blood T cell repertoires in COVID-19. The protocol was immunoSEQ multiplex PCR, while the TCRdb copy is restricted to in-frame clones and leaves out a portion. The sample carries roughly 150,000 clones, roughly 90% recorded once. Source material: peripheral blood. These receptors were taken from a man between 18 and 29 years old with COVID-19, enrolled during active disease. CDR3s include the opening cysteine and the closing phenylalanine or tryptophan. Each record gives: D gene, V gene, J gene, clone size, CDR3 protein, CDR3 DNA. D genes are given only for firm matches. Clone size appears in some rows only: once, few, many, or a class for an expanded clone.

TRBD1,TRBV28,TRBJ1-6,NA,CASSDGQGSSYNSPLHF,TGTGCCAGCAGTGACGGACAGGGGAGCTCCTATAATTCACCCCTCCACTTT
TRBD1,TRBV5-1,TRBJ1-1,NA,CASSSRTGNGGTEAFF,TGCGCCAGCAGCTCCAGGACAGGGAATGGAGGCACTGAAGCTTTCTTT
NA,TRBV5-4,TRBJ1-1,NA,CASSAGPGDTEAFF,TGTGCCAGCAGCGCGGGACCTGGGGACACTGAAGCTTTCTTT
TRBD1,TRBV7-8,TRBJ1-1,NA,CASSPLTGYGVTEAFF,TGTGCCAGCAGCCCCTTGACAGGGTACGGCGTCACTGAAGCTTTCTTT
TRBD1,TRBV10-3,TRBJ1-3,NA,CAIRGGQYSGNTIYF,TGTGCCATCAGGGGGGGACAGTACTCTGGAAACACCATATATTTT
TRBD1,TRBV19,TRBJ1-5,NA,CASRERTGGSYQPQHF,TGTGCCAGTAGAGAAAGGACAGGGGGTTCCTATCAGCCCCAGCATTTT
NA,TRBV9,TRBJ2-5,once,CASSVAGGQETQYF,TGTGCCAGCAGCGTCGCCGGAGGCCAAGAGACCCAGTACTTC
TRBD1,TRBV9,TRBJ1-3,few,CASSVTGAGNTIYF,TGTGCCAGCAGCGTCACAGGGGCTGGAAACACCATATATTTT
TRBD2,TRBV4-3,TRBJ2-7,NA,CASSQEWGREYEQYF,TGCGCCAGCAGCCAAGAATGGGGGAGGGAATACGAGCAGTACTTC
NA,TRBV2,TRBJ1-3,NA,CASSPPYRVSGNTIYF,TGTGCCAGCAGTCCCCCTTACAGGGTTTCTGGAAACACCATATATTTT
NA,TRBV21-1,TRBJ2-1,NA,CASSKELPSSYNEQFF,TGTGCCAGCAGCAAAGAGCTACCAAGCTCCTACAATGAGCAGTTCTTC
TRBD2,TRBV6-4,TRBJ2-3,NA,CASSTTSGSPDTQYF,TGTGCCAGCAGCACCACTAGCGGATCCCCCGATACGCAGTATTTT
NA,TRBV2,TRBJ1-1,once,CASSETAGTAEAFF,TGTGCCAGCAGTGAAACGGCAGGGACTGCTGAAGCTTTCTTT
NA,TRBV11-2,TRBJ1-1,NA,CASSEYRAMNTEAFF,TGTGCCAGCAGCGAATACAGGGCTATGAACACTGAAGCTTTCTTT
TRBD1,TRBV30,TRBJ2-7,NA,CAWGTGSYDKQYF,TGTGCCTGGGGGACAGGAAGCTACGACAAGCAGTACTTC
TRBD1,TRBV6-5,TRBJ1-5,NA,CASSRGTGRHQPQHF,TGTGCCAGCAGTAGAGGGACAGGGCGCCATCAGCCCCAGCATTTT